Following are 14 T cell receptor beta chains from one sample sequenced in a study of shared clonotypes between healthy human individuals. Produced via immunoSEQ multiplex PCR; TCRdb's table is partial and in-frame only. The table lists around 2.5 million clones, 93% of them singletons. The material sequenced was naive CD4+ T cells from PBMCs. Subset specified: CD45RA+ positively selected. All receptors come from a young man in good health. Some clones in this sample may be carry-over from other donors' samples.

The CDR3 here is CSVRTTGRVSYEQYF. The CDR3 DNA sequence: TGCAGCGTCCGCACGACAGGGCGTGTTTCCTACGAGCAGTACTTC. The chain recombines TRBV29-1 with TRBJ2-7; 7 nucleotides match TRBD1. In germline, CDR1 is SQVTM, CDR2 ANQGSEA. The CDR3 totals 15 residues. V lost 6 bases, J lost 1 base, and 12 bases stayed unmatched.

V is TRBV5-1 and J is TRBJ2-6; 8 nucleotides align to TRBD1. Germline V CDR1 and CDR2: SGHRS, YFSETQ. CDR3 length equals 15 residues. J lost 7 bases, V lost 3 bases, and 6 bases had no gene match. CDR3 in DNA: TGCGCCAGCAGCTCCGTGGACAGGGCCGCCAACGTCCTGACTTTC. Translated: CASSSVDRAANVLTF.

The gene calls are TRBV5-1 and TRBJ2-1; TRBD1 might be the D (5 bases). V was cut by 1 base and J by 4 bases, with 9 bases left in between. From germline, CDR1 is SGHRS and CDR2 YFSETQ. The CDR3 contains 14 residues. The CDR3 is CASSLIRGYNEQFF. CDR3 in DNA: TGCGCCAGCAGCTTGATTAGGGGTTACAATGAGCAGTTCTTC.

The genes are TRBV28 and TRBJ1-2; a weak D match, TRBD1 (6 bases). This CDR3 is 15 amino acids long. V shed 6 bases and J shed 4 bases, with 18 bases lying between them. From germline, CDR1 is MDHEN and CDR2 SYDVKM. This CDR3 reads CASRTPTGGPYGYTF. CDR3 bases: TGTGCCAGCAGGACCCCCACCGGGGGGCCCTATGGCTACACCTTC.

This clone was recorded a few times. The chain couples TRBV5-1 to TRBJ1-4; a weak D match, TRBD1 (6 bases). The V gene's germline CDR1 is SGHRS and CDR2 YFSETQ. V lost 4 bases, J lost 5 bases, and 9 bases lay in between. CDR3 size: 13 residues. CDR3 nucleotide sequence: TGCGCCAGCAGCCCAGACAGGAATGAAAAACTGTTTTTT. This gives the protein CASSPDRNEKLFF.

This chain connects TRBV15 to TRBJ2-7, with D unclear. CDR1 and CDR2 from the germline V gene are LNHNV and YYDKDF (reference sequence). V lost 0 bases and J 2 bases, leaving 14 bases between the germline ends. CDR3 length: 16 residues. Here the CDR3 DNA reads TGTGCCACCAGCAGAGATCCCCAGACGCAGACCTACGAGCAGTACTTC. Its translation: CATSRDPQTQTYEQYF.

This clone was recorded only once. This rearrangement joins TRBV6-6 to TRBJ2-5, with a weak D call TRBD1 (6 bases). The germline V gene encodes CDR1 MNHNY and CDR2 SVGAGI (reference sequence). Trimming left V 5 bases short and J 5 bases short, with 12 bases between. This CDR3 has 13 amino acids. CDR3 sequence (DNA): TGTGCCAGCAGTAGAACAGGGTGGGAGACCCAGTACTTC. Amino acid sequence: CASSRTGWETQYF.

In this sample, this clone turned up once. The gene calls are TRBV19 and TRBJ2-7; D remains ambiguous. The CDR3 loop spans 13 amino acids. Germline CDR1 reads LNHDA; CDR2 reads SQIVND (reference sequence). Between the trimmed V and J ends, which lost 9 bases and 1 base, there was a span of 13 bases. The CDR3 region is CASLGLGSYEQYF. For the CDR3, the DNA is TGTGCCAGCTTGGGATTGGGTTCCTACGAGCAGTACTTC.

The genes are TRBV5-5 and TRBJ1-2; TRBD1 agrees at 7 bases. The CDR3 consists of 15 residues. Germline loops: CDR1 SGHKS, CDR2 YYEKEE (reference sequence). V dropped 1 base and J dropped 3; count of bases not matched to a gene: 6. CDR3 coding DNA: TGTGCCAGCAGCTTGCAGCCGGGACAGCACTATGGCTACACCTTC. This translates into CASSLQPGQHYGYTF. The full variable domain, rest sourced from reference TRBV5-5 and TRBJ1-2, is DAGVTQSPTHLIKTRGQQVTLRCSPISGHKSVSWYQQVLGQGPQFIFQYYEKEERGRGNFPDRFSARQFPNYSSELNVNALLLGDSALYLCASSLQPGQHYGYTFGSGTRLTVV.

This clone was counted a single time. The chain couples TRBV9 to TRBJ1-5, with D possibly matching TRBD1 (5 bases). CDR3 length: 15 residues. Per the germline V gene, CDR1 is SGDLS and CDR2 is YYNGEE. V dropped 7 bases and J dropped 2 bases, with 16 bases sitting between them. The CDR3 nucleotides are TGTGCCAGCTGGGCAGGGCTTAAGGGCAATCAGCCCCAGCATTTT. Protein: CASWAGLKGNQPQHF.

The chain combines TRBV5-1 with TRBJ2-3; TRBD2 matches 11 bases. V shed 2 bases, J shed 2 bases, and the junction held 7 bases outside the gene matches. Germline V gene lookup returns CDR1 SGHRS and CDR2 YFSETQ. There are 17 residues in the CDR3. CDR3 sequence: CASSLPGTSGTTDTQYF. In DNA, the CDR3 is TGCGCCAGCAGCTTACCCGGGACTAGCGGAACCACAGATACGCAGTATTTT. Full variable domain (outside the CDR3, taken from reference TRBV5-1 and TRBJ2-3): KAGVTQTPRYLIKTRGQQVTLSCSPISGHRSVSWYQQTPGQGLQFLFEYFSETQRNKGNFPGRFSGRQFSNSRSEMNVSTLELGDSALYLCASSLPGTSGTTDTQYFGPGTRLTVL.

The V and J genes are TRBV9 and TRBJ2-1; 7 bases are shared with TRBD1. This CDR3 spans 14 amino acids. The trim removed 4 bases at V and 6 bases at J, leaving 7 bases unmatched. Germline values: CDR1 SGDLS, CDR2 YYNGEE. The CDR3 is CASSQQTGSNEQFF. The CDR3, as DNA: TGTGCCAGCAGCCAACAGACAGGGTCCAATGAGCAGTTCTTC.

This clone was counted once. The V gene is TRBV2, the J gene TRBJ2-6; D gene unclear. V was shortened by 2 bases and J by 4 bases, with 9 bases between the two germline ends. From germline, CDR1 is SNHLY and CDR2 FYNNEI. CDR3 length equals 15 residues. This CDR3 reads CASSEPASGANVLTF. The CDR3 DNA sequence: TGTGCCAGCAGTGAACCAGCCTCAGGGGCCAACGTCCTGACTTTC.

The V and J genes are TRBV5-1 and TRBJ2-1; the match to TRBD2 covers 14 bases. The junction had 4 bases not matched to a gene; V was cut back by 4 bases and J by 4 bases. Germline V gives CDR1 SGHRS, CDR2 YFSETQ. CDR3 size: 16 residues. The chain's CDR3 is CASSPTSGREYNEQFF. The CDR3 DNA reads TGCGCCAGCAGCCCGACTAGCGGGAGGGAATACAATGAGCAGTTCTTC.